These T cell receptor beta chains were read from a single sample in a study of blood T cell repertoires in COVID-19. The protocol was immunoSEQ multiplex PCR, while the TCRdb copy is restricted to in-frame clones and leaves out a portion. Of approximately 40,000 clones in the sample, 89% were seen once. The sample taken for sequencing was peripheral blood. The receptors originated from a human donor in a cohort sampled during active COVID-19. Both conserved end residues are part of each CDR3. A D gene is named only where the DNA matches it firmly. Expanded clones are given a class, and other clones once, few, many or no size at all.

>TRBJ1-6|-|TRBV4-3|-|16
CASSQVTGLRNSPLHF
TGCGCCAGCAGCCAAGTCACGGGTTTAAGGAATTCACCCCTCCACTTT
>TRBJ2-7|TRBD1|TRBV18|once|16
CASSPLGTGSPGEQYF
TGTGCCAGCTCACCACTGGGGACAGGGTCGCCAGGGGAGCAGTACTTC
>TRBJ2-7|TRBD1|TRBV7-2|-|13
CASSWDSTYEQYF
TGTGCCAGCAGTTGGGACAGCACCTACGAGCAGTACTTC
>TRBJ1-2|TRBD1|TRBV18|-|13
CASSILTGDGYTF
TGTGCCAGCTCTATACTGACAGGGGACGGCTACACCTTC
>TRBJ1-3|TRBD1|TRBV5-1|-|17
CASSLYPGGEGGNTIYF
TGCGCCAGCAGCTTGTATCCAGGGGGCGAAGGTGGAAACACCATATATTTT
>TRBJ1-4|TRBD1|TRBV6-4|-|17
CASSDPGSHRGNEKLFF
TGTGCCAGCAGTGACCCGGGTTCTCACAGGGGGAATGAAAAACTGTTTTTT
>TRBJ2-1|TRBD2|TRBV29-1|-|13
CSVLRDYYNEQFF
TGCAGCGTTCTTCGGGACTACTACAATGAGCAGTTCTTC
>TRBJ2-3|TRBD2|TRBV10-2|-|14
CATRRGGSTDTQYF
TGCGCCACCCGACGGGGGGGTAGCACAGATACGCAGTATTTT
>TRBJ1-1|TRBD1|TRBV13|-|15
CASSLGPGGITEAFF
TGTGCCAGCAGCTTAGGGCCAGGGGGGATCACTGAAGCTTTCTTT
>TRBJ1-1|-|TRBV25-1|-|16
CASSDIFIEGSTEAFF
TGTGCCAGCAGTGATATCTTTATCGAGGGTTCCACTGAAGCTTTCTTT
>TRBJ1-5|-|TRBV5-4|-|13
CASSFAGQQPQHF
TGTGCCAGCAGCTTCGCGGGGCAGCAGCCCCAGCATTTT
>TRBJ1-1|-|TRBV3-1/TRBV3-2|-|14
CASSREGGDTEAFF
TGTGCCAGCAGCCGCGAAGGGGGGGACACTGAAGCTTTCTTT
>TRBJ2-1|TRBD1|TRBV14|-|16
CASSQAGQGSYNEQFF
TGTGCCAGCAGCCAAGCGGGACAGGGGTCCTACAATGAGCAGTTCTTC
>TRBJ1-1|-|TRBV2|-|14
CASSLQGWNTEAFF
TGTGCCAGCAGTTTACAGGGTTGGAACACTGAAGCTTTCTTT
>TRBJ1-5|-|TRBV10-3|once|15
CAISESGTSNQPQHF
TGTGCCATCAGTGAGTCGGGCACCAGCAATCAGCCCCAGCATTTT
>TRBJ1-1|TRBD1|TRBV5-1|few|15
CASSPGTGKYTEAFF
TGCGCCAGCAGCCCGGGGACAGGGAAGTACACTGAAGCTTTCTTT
>TRBJ1-1|-|TRBV5-6|-|14
CASSLGAGDTEAFF
TGTGCCAGCAGCCTGGGGGCAGGGGACACTGAAGCTTTCTTT
>TRBJ2-2|-|TRBV12-3/TRBV12-4|-|13
CASSSQGTGELFF
TGTGCCAGCAGTTCCCAGGGAACCGGGGAGCTGTTTTTT
>TRBJ2-1|TRBD2|TRBV18|-|15
CASSSTSGSYNEQFF
TGTGCCAGCTCGTCGACTAGCGGGTCCTACAATGAGCAGTTCTTC
>TRBJ1-3|TRBD1|TRBV4-2|-|16
CASSLNGQAAGNTIYF
TGTGCCAGCAGCCTCAATGGACAGGCAGCTGGAAACACCATATATTTT
>TRBJ2-3|TRBD2|TRBV19|-|17
CASSIDHGTRPADTQYF
TGTGCCAGTAGTATAGATCATGGGACTAGACCTGCGGATACGCAGTATTTT
>TRBJ1-1|-|TRBV2|-|13
CASTQDMNTEAFF
TGTGCCAGCACACAGGACATGAACACTGAAGCTTTCTTT
>TRBJ1-2|-|TRBV7-2|few|12
CASSLAQGGYTF
TGTGCCAGCAGCTTAGCGCAGGGCGGCTACACCTTC
>TRBJ2-1|TRBD1|TRBV6-2/TRBV6-3|-|13
CASSSTGRDEQFF
TGTGCCAGCAGTTCGACAGGGAGAGATGAGCAGTTCTTC
>TRBJ2-1|TRBD2|TRBV5-1|-|13
CASRLAGYNEQFF
TGCGCCAGTAGACTAGCAGGATACAATGAGCAGTTCTTC
>TRBJ1-5|-|TRBV6-2/TRBV6-3|-|12
CASSYSLQPQHF
TGTGCCAGCAGTTACTCATTACAGCCCCAGCATTTT
>TRBJ1-5|-|TRBV28|-|13
CATQQNSNQPQHF
TGTGCCACCCAACAGAATAGCAATCAGCCCCAGCATTTT
>TRBJ2-3|TRBD2|TRBV18|-|15
CASSPPGLAGDTQYF
TGTGCCAGCTCACCGCCGGGACTAGCGGGAGATACGCAGTATTTT
>TRBJ2-7|TRBD1|TRBV18|once|14
CASSPGTVLYEQYF
TGTGCCAGCTCACCCGGGACAGTCCTCTACGAGCAGTACTTC
>TRBJ2-7|-|TRBV6-1|once|13
CASSDRAPYEQYF
TGTGCCAGCAGTGACAGGGCCCCCTACGAGCAGTACTTC
>TRBJ2-7|-|TRBV4-3|-|13
CASSQDRRYEQYF
TGCGCCAGCAGCCAAGATCGGAGGTACGAGCAGTACTTC
>TRBJ2-3|-|TRBV9|-|15
CASSVEISPIDTQYF
TGTGCCAGCAGCGTAGAAATTAGCCCCATAGATACGCAGTATTTT
>TRBJ1-5|-|TRBV2|few|14
CASSERQSNQPQHF
TGTGCCAGCAGTGAAAGACAGTCTAATCAGCCCCAGCATTTT
>TRBJ2-2|TRBD1|TRBV2|-|15
CASRTGTGVTGELFF
TGTGCCAGCAGGACCGGGACAGGGGTGACCGGGGAGCTGTTTTTT
>TRBJ2-1|TRBD2|TRBV7-9|once|16
CASSAPGAGGYNEQFF
TGTGCCAGCAGCGCCCCCGGGGCGGGAGGCTACAATGAGCAGTTCTTC
>TRBJ1-3|TRBD1|TRBV19|-|15
CASSGQGEAGNTIYF
TGTGCCAGTAGTGGACAGGGGGAAGCTGGAAACACCATATATTTT
>TRBJ2-5|TRBD1|TRBV19|once|16
CASSIDHSQGVQTQYF
TGTGCCAGTAGTATAGATCATTCACAGGGGGTTCAGACCCAGTACTTC
>TRBJ2-6|-|TRBV28|-|15
CASAGPLSGANVLTF
TGTGCCAGTGCAGGGCCTCTCTCTGGGGCCAACGTCCTGACTTTC
>TRBJ1-2|TRBD1|TRBV6-5|-|13
CASSPGGGYGYTF
TGTGCCAGCAGTCCAGGGGGCGGCTATGGCTACACCTTC
>TRBJ1-2|TRBD1|TRBV5-6|-|14
CASSFSGTGSGYTF
TGTGCCAGCAGCTTCTCCGGGACAGGGAGCGGCTACACCTTC
>TRBJ2-7|TRBD1|TRBV5-1|-|15
CASSSAGGSTYEQYF
TGCGCCAGCAGCTCTGCAGGGGGCTCAACCTACGAGCAGTACTTC
>TRBJ1-1|-|TRBV5-6|-|16
CASSLAGGVRGTEAFF
TGTGCCAGCAGCTTGGCGGGTGGGGTTAGGGGGACTGAAGCTTTCTTT
>TRBJ2-1|-|TRBV27|-|14
CASSFQPMPNEQFF
TGTGCCAGCAGTTTCCAACCTATGCCCAATGAGCAGTTCTTC
>TRBJ2-1|-|TRBV7-8|-|15
CASSRGGGSYNEQFF
TGTGCCAGCAGCAGAGGTGGAGGTTCCTACAATGAGCAGTTCTTC
>TRBJ2-7|-|TRBV27|once|13
CASSLQGPYEQYF
TGTGCCAGCAGTTTACAGGGGCCGTACGAGCAGTACTTC